This TCR beta chain was sequenced in a study of blood T cells in healthy people across ages. With 4 bases removed from V and 4 bases from J, the gap between germline ends came to 13 bases. Germline lookup yields CDR1 MNHEY and CDR2 SVGAGI. The CDR3 has 14 amino acids. Findings and caveats of the study: Expanded clonotype changes were possibly confounded by unknown donor CMV status.

This clonotype occurred once. The antigen remains undetermined. The CDR3 ends on some other residue instead of the conserved phenylalanine or tryptophan, so this is likely a read error. Through a sample-barcoded 5' primer and a J-beta primer mix, a second PCR was run for roughly 6 to 11 cycles. Via MiXCR, TCRdb re-called the 5' RACE reads, giving one row per CDR3 protein. The sample yields 650,000 to 1,000,000 distinct CDR3 sequences, 30% to 45% seen once. This receptor was identified in a man younger than 30 in good health. Sample: blood. The chain joins TRBV6-5 to TRBJ1-2; TRBD1 might be the D (5 bases). The CDR3 loop reads CASSSAGSFYGYTC. The CDR3 DNA reads TGTGCCAGCAGTTCAGCAGGGTCATTCTATGGCTACACCTGC.